This T cell receptor (beta chain) appears in the sequencing data of a study of blood T cell repertoires in COVID-19. The overall study: Sites across the United States, Italy and Spain contributed samples from acute and convalescent COVID-19.

This clone was observed a few times. Original handling: Amplification of reference gene primers provided the estimated nucleated cell counts. Method: immunoSEQ multiplex PCR; TCRdb's copy keeps in-frame clones and lacks some. V and J calls and clone size are given by that table; D and trimming were obtained from the DNA. This sample has about 170,000 clones, with roughly 80% found just once. CDR3 length: 13 amino acids. CDR1 is SNHLY and CDR2 is FYNNEI in the germline V gene. The V gene lost 6 bases and the J gene lost 2 bases, with 10 bases spanning the gap. Sequencing was performed on peripheral blood. J is TRBJ1-1 and V is TRBV2; TRBD1 might be the D (5 bases). The receptor's source is a man aged 55 to 69 with acute or convalescent COVID-19. Here the CDR3 reads CASRGDSNTEAFF. CDR3 in DNA: TGTGCCAGCAGGGGGGACTCCAACACTGAAGCTTTCTTT.